These 5 T cell receptor beta chains were sequenced from one sample in a study of blood T cell repertoires in COVID-19. Measured with immunoSEQ multiplex PCR; TCRdb has only the in-frame clones, and not every one. The sample lists 250,000 to 350,000 clones; over 75% were seen once. Sequencing input: peripheral blood. The receptors shown here come from a man aged 18 to 29 with active or convalescent COVID-19.

The chain links TRBV5-5 to TRBJ2-2; D is possibly TRBD2 (6 bases). This CDR3 contains 15 residues. Between the trimmed V and J ends, which lost 3 bases and 1 base, there was a span of 10 bases. Germline-derived CDR1 and CDR2 are SGHKS and YYEKEE (reference sequence). This CDR3 is CASSYLSGNTGELFF. The CDR3 coding sequence is TGTGCCAGCAGCTACCTTAGCGGGAACACCGGGGAGCTGTTTTTT.

The chain recombines TRBV6-5 with TRBJ1-2; 7 nucleotides align to TRBD1. This CDR3 spans 12 amino acids. V dropped 6 bases and J dropped 4; count of bases not matched to a gene: 2. Looked up from germline, CDR1 is MNHEY and CDR2 is SVGAGI. The CDR3 DNA reads as TGTGCCAGCAGCGCAGGGGGCTATGGCTACACCTTC. As protein: CASSAGGYGYTF.

The J gene is TRBJ2-2, the V gene TRBV7-8; 9 nucleotides line up with TRBD1. CDR1 is SGHVS and CDR2 is FQNEAQ in the germline V gene. The length of the CDR3 is 16 residues. The V and J ends lost 5 bases and 6 bases, in that order; junction bases with no gene match: 10. This CDR3 is CASSPYRGQRPGELFF. The CDR3 DNA sequence: TGTGCCAGCAGCCCCTACAGGGGGCAGCGCCCCGGGGAGCTGTTTTTT.

This rearrangement joins TRBV5-6 to TRBJ2-7; 12 bases fit TRBD1. With V trimmed by 0 bases and J by 4 bases, 2 bases remained unmatched. Germline V gene data show CDR1 as SGHDT and CDR2 as YYEEEE. There are 15 residues in the CDR3. CDR3 nucleotides: TGTGCCAGCAGCTTGGAGGGACAGGGGGCTTACGAGCAGTACTTC. This translates into CASSLEGQGAYEQYF.

This chain joins TRBV4-1 and TRBJ1-2, with D possibly matching TRBD1 (6 bases). The CDR3 sequence is 14 residues long. Germline CDR1 reads MGHRA; CDR2 reads YSYEKL. The germline V and J ends were trimmed by 3 bases and 3 bases, with 11 bases remaining between them. The CDR3, as DNA: TGCGCCAGCAGCCACGCGGACAGAGACTATGGCTACACCTTC. Protein product: CASSHADRDYGYTF.